This T cell receptor beta chain was obtained from a study of radiotherapy plus CTLA-4 blockade in lung cancer. The method was immunoSEQ multiplex PCR; TCRdb's version includes in-frame clones alone and lacks a portion of them. The sample includes over 70,000 clones, approximately 86% seen only once; the top ten take more than 2%. The sample holds a few counts of this clone. This receptor was obtained from a human donor with non-small cell lung cancer who had a partial response to radiotherapy plus ipilimumab. Sequenced here: peripheral blood, sampled from a patient treated with radiotherapy plus ipilimumab.

DNA of the CDR3: TGTGCCATCAGTGTTTTAACGGAGTCCAACGAGCAGTACTTC. Its protein is CAISVLTESNEQYF. The V gene is TRBV10-3, the J gene TRBJ2-7; D gene ambiguous. The CDR3 loop spans 14 amino acids. Trimming left V 4 bases short and J 5 bases short, with 15 bases between. CDR1 and CDR2 from the germline V gene are ENHRY and SYGVKD.